What follows describes a single T cell receptor (beta chain). Its antigen is unknown. This entry belongs to a study of T cell responses to AZD1222 COVID-19 vaccine. Germline CDR1 MGHRA, CDR2 YSYEKL. The CDR3 is 17 amino acids. Trimming at V came to 1 base and at J to 0 bases, leaving 7 bases not matched to a gene. Method: immunoSEQ multiplex PCR; TCRdb's copy keeps in-frame clones and lacks some. Of about 100,000 clones detected, 80% to 90% appear once; the ten largest clones hold roughly 6%. Whole-study results and caveats: Clonal diversity was possibly underestimated, and the donors were mostly white British, with more females. Repertoire sampling happened only post peak T cell response. Reports indicate that nearly half of spike-specific TCRs are directed at unmutated variant regions.

The sample in question was peripheral blood, obtained on day 0 of AZD1222 vaccination. This receptor was taken from an adult in good health. The J gene is TRBJ1-1, the V gene TRBV4-1; 8 nucleotides line up with TRBD1. The CDR3 region is CASSQVWPGQVNTEAFF. CDR3 DNA: TGCGCCAGCAGCCAAGTTTGGCCGGGACAGGTGAACACTGAAGCTTTCTTT.